What follows are 10 T cell receptor beta chains derived from one specimen sequenced in a study of T-cell reconstitution after alpha-beta-depleted transplantation in children. Unique molecular identifiers tagged the TCRbeta library. TCRdb independently ran MiXCR on the PCR reads; one entry per CDR3 protein. The sample shows about 500,000 distinct CDR3 sequences, approximately 32% of them seen only once. Specimen: PBMCs from the stem cell graft donor, collected from the stem cell graft. These receptors were collected from a human donor who donated a stem cell graft to a child with aplastic anemia.

This clonotype occurred a few times. The rearrangement uses TRBV5-4 and TRBJ2-1, with 7 bases lining up with TRBD1. V shed 2 bases and J 8 bases; nucleotides not matched to a gene: 10. There are 15 residues in the CDR3. CDR1 is SGHNT and CDR2 is YYREEE in the germline V gene (reference sequence). CDR3 sequence reads: CASSLPGTAVDEQFF. CDR3 sequence (DNA): TGTGCCAGCAGCTTACCGGGGACAGCAGTGGATGAGCAGTTCTTC.

The chain carries TRBV7-3 and TRBJ2-1; TRBD2 aligns across 12 bases. Germline V gives CDR1 SGHTA, CDR2 FQGTGA. J gave up 10 bases and V 5 bases, and 9 bases lay outside the gene matches. This CDR3 spans 15 amino acids. CDR3 nucleotide sequence: TGTGCCAGCAGCCCAGTCCGGACTAGCGGGGAGGAGCAGTTCTTC. This gives the protein CASSPVRTSGEEQFF.

This clonotype was recorded only once. This chain uses TRBV19 with TRBJ2-1; D might be TRBD1 (6 bases). Per germline, CDR1 LNHDA and CDR2 SQIVND (reference sequence). V shed 6 bases and J shed 6 bases, with 21 bases lying between them. CDR3 length: 16 amino acids. The CDR3 region is CASSYGSLTGANEQFF. DNA for the CDR3: TGTGCCAGTAGCTATGGGTCTTTGACAGGCGCCAATGAGCAGTTCTTC. Looking up the rest from reference TRBV19 and TRBJ2-1 gives the full variable domain: DGGITQSPKYLFRKEGQNVTLSCEQNLNHDAMYWYRQDPGQGLRLIYYSQIVNDFQKGDIAEGYSVSREKKESFPLTVTSAQKNPTAFYLCASSYGSLTGANEQFFGPGTRLTVL.

The sample holds a few counts of this clonotype. The chain has TRBV20-1 and TRBJ2-3, with 9 bases aligning to TRBD2. J lost 0 bases, V lost 4 bases, and 14 bases had no gene match. The CDR3 runs 18 residues. Germline CDR1 and CDR2: DFQATT and SNEGSKA (reference sequence). The CDR3 spells CSATLEAGGLRSTDTQYF. The CDR3 DNA is TGCAGTGCTACTCTTGAAGCGGGAGGACTGAGGAGCACAGATACGCAGTATTTT.

The rearrangement uses TRBV20-1 and TRBJ2-4, with D unresolved. Germline V lookup: CDR1 DFQATT, CDR2 SNEGSKA (reference sequence). The CDR3 is 15 residues long. V shed 2 bases and J shed 1 base, with 12 bases lying between them. CDR3 sequence reads: CSARTSENAKNIQYF. The CDR3, as DNA: TGCAGTGCTAGAACATCAGAGAATGCCAAAAACATTCAGTACTTC.

This chain links TRBV28 with TRBJ1-5; D possibly corresponds to TRBD1 (5 bases). V dropped 2 bases and J dropped 5 bases, with 13 bases sitting between them. Germline lookup yields CDR1 MDHEN and CDR2 SYDVKM. This CDR3 has 15 residues. This CDR3 is CASSLGGVLYQPQHF. The CDR3 DNA reads as TGTGCCAGCAGTTTAGGGGGGGTCCTCTATCAGCCCCAGCATTTT.

Remarks on this clonotype: The junction departs from the called germline gene at one end, perhaps through a read error. This rearrangement joins TRBV28 to TRBJ2-1, with TRBD1 identical over 9 bases. Germline CDR1 is MDHEN and CDR2 is SYDVKM. There are 13 residues in the CDR3. The CDR3 DNA sequence: TGTGCCAGCAGCTACAGGGGGCTCACTACCGGGAAGTTT. Protein: CASSYRGLTTGKF.

This chain connects TRBV18 to TRBJ1-1; D is undetermined. V was trimmed by 2 bases and J by 0 bases, leaving 16 bases between them. Germline CDR1 is KGHSH and CDR2 is LQKENI. The CDR3 is made up of 17 amino acids. The CDR3 spells CASSPGPISLMNTEAFF. The CDR3 DNA sequence: TGTGCCAGCTCACCAGGACCTATCTCTCTTATGAACACTGAAGCTTTCTTT.

This clonotype occurred a few times. The rearrangement links TRBV7-2 to TRBJ1-2; D is perhaps TRBD1 (5 bases). V lost 11 bases, J lost 1 base, and 17 bases lay in between. The CDR3 spans 14 residues. In germline, CDR1 is SGHTA, CDR2 FQGNSA. The CDR3 reads CAVREGLNNYGYTF. The CDR3 DNA is TGTGCCGTACGGGAGGGGTTGAATAACTATGGCTACACCTTC. Full variable domain (rest looked up from reference TRBV7-2 and TRBJ1-2): GAGVSQSPSNKVTEKGKDVELRCDPISGHTALYWYRQSLGQGLEFLIYFQGNSAPDKSGLPSDRFSAERTGGSVSTLTIQRTQQEDSAVYLCAVREGLNNYGYTFGSGTRLTVV.

This rearrangement joins TRBV5-1 to TRBJ2-7, with 11 bases that match TRBD1. Germline CDR1 and CDR2: SGHRS and YFSETQ. This CDR3 region has 15 residues. V lost 4 bases and J lost 7; bases outside the gene matches: 10. The CDR3 sequence is CASSPGTGGSREQYV. CDR3 nucleotide sequence: TGCGCCAGCAGCCCGGGGACAGGGGGATCGAGGGAGCAGTACGTC.